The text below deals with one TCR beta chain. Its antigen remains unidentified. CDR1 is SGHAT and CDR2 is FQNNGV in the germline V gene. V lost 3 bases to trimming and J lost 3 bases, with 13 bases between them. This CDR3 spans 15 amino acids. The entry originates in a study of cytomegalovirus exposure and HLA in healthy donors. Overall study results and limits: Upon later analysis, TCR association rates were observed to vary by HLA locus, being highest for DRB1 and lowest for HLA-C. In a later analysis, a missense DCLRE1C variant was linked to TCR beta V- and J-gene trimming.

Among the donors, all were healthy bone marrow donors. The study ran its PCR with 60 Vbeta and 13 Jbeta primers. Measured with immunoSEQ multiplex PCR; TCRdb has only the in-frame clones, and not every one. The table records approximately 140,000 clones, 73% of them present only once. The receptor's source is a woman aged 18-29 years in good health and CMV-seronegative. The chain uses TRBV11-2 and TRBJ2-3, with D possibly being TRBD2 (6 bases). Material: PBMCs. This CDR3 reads CASSFIAAGTDTQYF. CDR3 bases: TGTGCCAGCAGCTTCATAGCGGCAGGGACAGATACGCAGTATTTT.